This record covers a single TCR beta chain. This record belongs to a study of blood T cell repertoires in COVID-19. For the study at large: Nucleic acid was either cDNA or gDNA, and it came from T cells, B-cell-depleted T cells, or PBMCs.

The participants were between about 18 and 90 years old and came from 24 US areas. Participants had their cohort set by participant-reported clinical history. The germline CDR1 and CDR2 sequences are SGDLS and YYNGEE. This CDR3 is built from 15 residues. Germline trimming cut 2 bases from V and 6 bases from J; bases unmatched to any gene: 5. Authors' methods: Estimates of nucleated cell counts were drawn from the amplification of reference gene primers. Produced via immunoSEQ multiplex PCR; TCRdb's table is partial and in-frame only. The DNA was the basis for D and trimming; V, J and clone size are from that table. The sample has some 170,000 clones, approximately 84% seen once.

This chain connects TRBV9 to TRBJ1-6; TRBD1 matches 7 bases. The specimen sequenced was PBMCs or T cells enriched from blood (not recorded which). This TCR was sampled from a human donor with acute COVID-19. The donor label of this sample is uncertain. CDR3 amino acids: CASSVEGATNSPLHF. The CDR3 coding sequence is TGTGCCAGCAGCGTGGAGGGGGCGACTAATTCACCCCTCCACTTT.